This entry features one T cell receptor beta chain sequence. What it binds is not known. These data originate in a study of a mutant IDH1 vaccine in newly diagnosed glioma. Study summary: The sex distribution of treated patients was roughly 62% male and about 40% female, with a mean age of around 43 years. Antecedent treatment encompassed radiotherapy, temozolomide, or their combination; the majority received both.

Time point noted: baseline, week 1 (first vaccination visit). Described treatment: pre-vaccination baseline after standard-of-care therapy. New astrocytomas of WHO grade 3 or 4 that were IDH1-mutant and ATRX-lost were found in the donors. Method: immunoSEQ multiplex PCR; TCRdb's copy keeps in-frame clones and lacks some. Counted here are over 80,000 clones, over 85% occurring once; the ten biggest clones make up under 0.65%. Deletions cut 5 bases from V and 9 bases from J, with 10 bases between. Looked up from germline, CDR1 is GTSNPN and CDR2 is SVGIG (reference sequence). There are 11 residues in the CDR3. Study-level points and caveats: A vaccine-induced immune response developed in roughly 93% of the patients.

The clonotype was recovered from a woman aged 50 to 60 with glioma. The source material was PBMCs, sampled from a glioma patient treated with radiotherapy, temozolomide or both. V and J are TRBV30 and TRBJ2-2, with TRBD1 as a possible D gene (7 bases). CDR3 loop: CAWQGGRELFF. In DNA form, the CDR3 reads TGTGCCTGGCAGGGGGGCCGGGAGCTGTTTTTT.